The T cell receptor beta chain described here comes from a study of blood T cell repertoires in COVID-19. Study context: Both acute and convalescent COVID-19 samples were obtained from the United States, Italy and Spain. PBMCs, B-cell-depleted T cells, or T cells provided the cDNA or gDNA that made up the material.

Original handling: It was from reference gene primer amplification that nucleated cell counts were estimated. The assay was immunoSEQ multiplex PCR, and TCRdb's table has in-frame clones only and misses some. V, J and clone size are taken as reported in that table, and D and trimming were inferred from the DNA itself. This sample has 120,000 or so clones, with around 86% found just once. The sequence derives from a man at least 80 years old with active or convalescent COVID-19. Input material: peripheral blood.

CDR3 protein: CASSSAAGITVTQYF. CDR3 bases: TGTGCCAGCAGCTCTGCGGCAGGGATTACGGTTACGCAGTATTTT. The chain recombines TRBV14 with TRBJ2-3; possibly TRBD1 for D (5 bases). The CDR3 has 15 residues. Trimming shortened V by 5 bases and J by 8 bases, and 20 bases separated the two germline ends. Per the germline V gene, CDR1 is SGHDN and CDR2 is FVKESK.